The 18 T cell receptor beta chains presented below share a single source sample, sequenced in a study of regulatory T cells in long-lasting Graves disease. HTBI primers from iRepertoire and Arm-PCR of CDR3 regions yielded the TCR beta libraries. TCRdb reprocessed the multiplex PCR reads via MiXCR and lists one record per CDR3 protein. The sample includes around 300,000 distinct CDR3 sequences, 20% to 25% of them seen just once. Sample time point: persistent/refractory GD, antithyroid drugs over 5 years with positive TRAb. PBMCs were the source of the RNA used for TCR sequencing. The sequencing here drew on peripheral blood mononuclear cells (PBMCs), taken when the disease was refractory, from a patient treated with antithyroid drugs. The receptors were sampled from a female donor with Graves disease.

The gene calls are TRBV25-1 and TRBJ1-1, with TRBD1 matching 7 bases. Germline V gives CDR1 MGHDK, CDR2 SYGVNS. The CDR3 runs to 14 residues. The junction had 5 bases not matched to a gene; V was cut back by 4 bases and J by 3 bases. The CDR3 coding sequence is TGTGCCAGCAGTGGGGACAGCTCGTACACTGAAGCTTTCTTT. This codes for CASSGDSSYTEAFF.

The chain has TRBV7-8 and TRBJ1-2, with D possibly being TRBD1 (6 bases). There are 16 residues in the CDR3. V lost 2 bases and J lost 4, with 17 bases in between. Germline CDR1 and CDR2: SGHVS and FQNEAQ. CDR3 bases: TGTGCCAGCAGCTTAAGGGGGGGCTTGGTTCTCTATGGCTACACCTTC. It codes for CASSLRGGLVLYGYTF.

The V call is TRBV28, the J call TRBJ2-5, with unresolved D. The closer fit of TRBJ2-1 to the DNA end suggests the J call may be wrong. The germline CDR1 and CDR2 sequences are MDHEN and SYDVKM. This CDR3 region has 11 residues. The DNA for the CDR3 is TGTGCCAGCAGCCATAGGTCTGAGCAGTTCTTC. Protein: CASSHRSEQFF.

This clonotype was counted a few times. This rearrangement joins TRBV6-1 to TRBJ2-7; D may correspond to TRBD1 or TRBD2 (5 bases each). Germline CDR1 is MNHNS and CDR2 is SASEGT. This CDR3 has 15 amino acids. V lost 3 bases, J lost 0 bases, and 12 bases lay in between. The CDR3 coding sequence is TGTGCCAGCAGTGAGGGGGTCCTTACCTCCTACGAGCAGTACTTC. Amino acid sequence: CASSEGVLTSYEQYF.

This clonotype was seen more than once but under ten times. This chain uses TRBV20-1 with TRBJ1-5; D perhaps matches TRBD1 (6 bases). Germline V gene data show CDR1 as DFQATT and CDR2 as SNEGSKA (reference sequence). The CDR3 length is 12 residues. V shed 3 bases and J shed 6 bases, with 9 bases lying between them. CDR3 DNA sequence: TGCAGTGCTAGTCAGGGGACTCAGCCCCAGCATTTT. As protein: CSASQGTQPQHF.

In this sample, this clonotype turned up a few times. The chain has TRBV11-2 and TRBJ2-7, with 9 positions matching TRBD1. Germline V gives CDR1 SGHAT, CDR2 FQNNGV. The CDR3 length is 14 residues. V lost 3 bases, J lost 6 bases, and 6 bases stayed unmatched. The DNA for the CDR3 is TGTGCCAGCAGCTTCGGACAGGGGACCGGCGAGCAGTACTTC. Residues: CASSFGQGTGEQYF.

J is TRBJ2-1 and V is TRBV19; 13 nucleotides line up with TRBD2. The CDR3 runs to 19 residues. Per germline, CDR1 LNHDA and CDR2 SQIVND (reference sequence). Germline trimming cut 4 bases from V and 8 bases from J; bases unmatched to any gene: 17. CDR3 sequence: CASSTFGLAGVGLLHEQFF. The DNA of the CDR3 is TGTGCCAGTAGTACCTTCGGACTAGCGGGAGTAGGTTTGTTACATGAGCAGTTCTTC.

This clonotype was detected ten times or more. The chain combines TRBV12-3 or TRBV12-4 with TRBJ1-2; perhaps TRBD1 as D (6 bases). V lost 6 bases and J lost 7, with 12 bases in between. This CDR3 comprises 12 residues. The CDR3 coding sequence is TGTGCCAGCAGACAGGGTTCTGGTGGCTACACCTTC. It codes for CASRQGSGGYTF.

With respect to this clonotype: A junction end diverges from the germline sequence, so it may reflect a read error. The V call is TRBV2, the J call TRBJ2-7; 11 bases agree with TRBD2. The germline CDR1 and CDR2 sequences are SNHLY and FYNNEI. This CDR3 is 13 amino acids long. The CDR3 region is CASSDSRLAGPRF. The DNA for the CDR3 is TGTGCCAGCAGTGATTCGCGACTAGCGGGACCCCGGTTC.

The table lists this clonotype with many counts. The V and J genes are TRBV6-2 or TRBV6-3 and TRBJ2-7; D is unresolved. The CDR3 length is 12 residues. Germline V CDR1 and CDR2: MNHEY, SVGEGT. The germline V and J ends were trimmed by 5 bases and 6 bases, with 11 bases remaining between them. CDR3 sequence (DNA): TGTGCCAGCAGTACCCATCTTAGCGAGCAGTACTTC. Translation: CASSTHLSEQYF.

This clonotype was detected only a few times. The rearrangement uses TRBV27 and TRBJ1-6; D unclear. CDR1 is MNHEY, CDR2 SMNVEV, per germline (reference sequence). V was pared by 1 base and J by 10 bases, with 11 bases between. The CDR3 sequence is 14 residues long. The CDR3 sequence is CASSLFELGSPLHF. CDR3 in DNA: TGTGCCAGCAGTTTATTTGAGTTAGGCTCACCCCTCCACTTT.

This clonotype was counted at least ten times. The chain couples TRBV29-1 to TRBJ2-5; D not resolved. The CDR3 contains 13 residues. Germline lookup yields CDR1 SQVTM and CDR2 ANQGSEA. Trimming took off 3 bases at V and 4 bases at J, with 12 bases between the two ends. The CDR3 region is CSVDFRSGETQYF. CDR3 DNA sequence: TGCAGCGTTGATTTCCGGAGTGGAGAGACCCAGTACTTC.

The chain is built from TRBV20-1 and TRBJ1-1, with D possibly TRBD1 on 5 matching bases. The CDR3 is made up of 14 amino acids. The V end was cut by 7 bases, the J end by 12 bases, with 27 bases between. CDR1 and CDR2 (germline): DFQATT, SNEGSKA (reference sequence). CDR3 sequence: CSVSDPGTGKLPFF. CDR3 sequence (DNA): TGCAGTGTTAGCGACCCCGGGACGGGGAAGTTGCCTTTCTTT.

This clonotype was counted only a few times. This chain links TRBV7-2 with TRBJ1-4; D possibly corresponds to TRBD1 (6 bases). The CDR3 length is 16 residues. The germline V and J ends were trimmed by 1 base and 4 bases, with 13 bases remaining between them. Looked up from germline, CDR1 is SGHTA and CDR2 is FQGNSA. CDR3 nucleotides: TGTGCCAGCAGCTTAGGCCGGACAGCCCTTAATGAAAAACTGTTTTTT. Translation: CASSLGRTALNEKLFF.

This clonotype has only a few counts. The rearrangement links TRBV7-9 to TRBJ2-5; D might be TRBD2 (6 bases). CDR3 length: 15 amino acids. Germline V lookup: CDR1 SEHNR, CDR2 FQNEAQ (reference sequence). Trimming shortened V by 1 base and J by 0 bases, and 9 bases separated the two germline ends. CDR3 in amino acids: CASSLGTTYQETQYF. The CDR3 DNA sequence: TGTGCCAGCAGCTTAGGGACTACCTACCAAGAGACCCAGTACTTC.

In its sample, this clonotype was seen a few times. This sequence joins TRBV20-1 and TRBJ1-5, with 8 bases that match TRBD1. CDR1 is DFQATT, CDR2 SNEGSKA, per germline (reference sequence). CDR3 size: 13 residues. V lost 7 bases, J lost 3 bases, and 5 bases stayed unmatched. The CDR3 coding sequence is TGCAGTGGGGCGACAGGGGCCAATCAGCCCCAGCATTTT. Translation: CSGATGANQPQHF.

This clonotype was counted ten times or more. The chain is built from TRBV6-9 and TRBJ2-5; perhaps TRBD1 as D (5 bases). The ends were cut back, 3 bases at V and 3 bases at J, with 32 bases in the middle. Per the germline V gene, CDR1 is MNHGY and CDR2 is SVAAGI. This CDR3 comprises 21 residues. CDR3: CASSYGNWGRGPSALKETQYF. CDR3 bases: TGTGCCAGCAGTTACGGAAATTGGGGCCGTGGGCCAAGCGCCTTAAAAGAGACCCAGTACTTC.

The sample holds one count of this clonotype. The chain's CDR3 is CAISEPLNEQFF. Written as DNA, the CDR3 is TGTGCCATCAGTGAGCCCCTCAATGAGCAGTTCTTC. This chain connects TRBV10-3 to TRBJ2-1; unclear D gene. V was cut by 2 bases and J by 6 bases, with 5 bases left in between. There are 12 residues in the CDR3. CDR1 is ENHRY and CDR2 is SYGVKD in the germline V gene.